The T cell receptor beta chain described here comes from a study of PD-L1 blockade in urothelial cancer. Looking at the study overall: Anywhere from 0 to 3 prior chemotherapy regimens had been received by patients. Study-level findings and limits: Pretreatment blood TCR clonality under the median forecast improved survival.

TCRdb keeps only in-frame clones here, not all; method: immunoSEQ multiplex PCR. The sample gives about 45,000 clones, about 88% of which show up once; 20% to 25% is in the top ten. The CDR3 has 16 amino acids. The germline CDR1 and CDR2 sequences are MNHNS and SASEGT. Trimming cost V 3 bases and J 2 bases, with 14 bases left between them. Details on this clone: Its antigen is unknown.

Time point denoted: pretreatment peripheral blood. The rearrangement links TRBV6-1 to TRBJ1-5, with a tentative D call TRBD1 (6 bases). The TCR comes from a donor over 35 with urothelial cancer. The sequences come from PBMCs, collected around atezolizumab (anti-PD-L1) treatment. DNA of the CDR3: TGTGCCAGCAGTGATGGGGGGGGCGTGGGCAATCAGCCCCAGCATTTT. Protein product: CASSDGGGVGNQPQHF.